This is a list of T cell receptor beta chains from one sample in a study of blood T cell repertoires in COVID-19. Here immunoSEQ multiplex PCR was the method, and the copy in TCRdb shows in-frame clones only, minus some. The sample holds over 90,000 clones, roughly 84% seen once. Sequencing used peripheral blood. The receptors originated from a human donor in a cohort sampled during active or convalescent COVID-19. Both conserved end residues are part of each CDR3. D genes are given only for firm matches. Only part of the rows carry a size: once, few, many, or a class if the clone is expanded.

CDR3 length: 14; V gene: TRBV7-3; D gene: TRBD2; J gene: TRBJ2-1; clone size: -; CDR3 DNA: TGTGCCAGCAACTCGGGACTAGCGGTGGATGAGCAGTTCTTC; CDR3 protein: CASNSGLAVDEQFF
CDR3 length: 15; V gene: TRBV7-2; D gene: -; J gene: TRBJ1-1; clone size: -; CDR3 DNA: TGTGCCAGCAGCTTATCCGGGCAGGAGGGAACTGAAGCTTTCTTT; CDR3 protein: CASSLSGQEGTEAFF
CDR3 length: 14; V gene: TRBV7-9; D gene: -; J gene: TRBJ1-2; clone size: -; CDR3 DNA: TGTGCCAGCAGCTTAGCTCTAGCTCTCTATGGCTACACCTTC; CDR3 protein: CASSLALALYGYTF
CDR3 length: 13; V gene: TRBV4-1; D gene: -; J gene: TRBJ2-2; clone size: once; CDR3 DNA: TGCGCCAGCAGCCGGCAGAACACCGGGGAGCTGTTTTTT; CDR3 protein: CASSRQNTGELFF
CDR3 length: 13; V gene: TRBV12-3/TRBV12-4; D gene: -; J gene: TRBJ1-5; clone size: -; CDR3 DNA: TGTGCCAGCAGTTTAGGGGGGGGTCAGCCCCAGCATTTT; CDR3 protein: CASSLGGGQPQHF
CDR3 length: 15; V gene: TRBV10-2; D gene: TRBD1; J gene: TRBJ1-2; clone size: once; CDR3 DNA: TGCGCCAGCAAAGGGGGCGCGAATTCGGGCTATGGCTACACCTTC; CDR3 protein: CASKGGANSGYGYTF
CDR3 length: 16; V gene: TRBV5-4; D gene: TRBD2; J gene: TRBJ2-1; clone size: once; CDR3 DNA: TGTGCCAGCAGCTGGGCTAGCGGGGGGGTCTACAATGAGCAGTTCTTC; CDR3 protein: CASSWASGGVYNEQFF
CDR3 length: 16; V gene: TRBV5-6; D gene: TRBD2; J gene: TRBJ2-1; clone size: -; CDR3 DNA: TGTGCCAGCAGCGCCCTTAGCGGGGGGGCCTACAATGAGCAGTTCTTC; CDR3 protein: CASSALSGGAYNEQFF
CDR3 length: 11; V gene: TRBV20-1; D gene: -; J gene: TRBJ1-4; clone size: -; CDR3 DNA: TGCAGTGCTGCCAGTAATGAAAAACTGTTTTTT; CDR3 protein: CSAASNEKLFF
CDR3 length: 14; V gene: TRBV6-5; D gene: TRBD1; J gene: TRBJ1-6; clone size: -; CDR3 DNA: TGTGCCAGCAGTTACACCAGGGGGAATTCACCCCTCCACTTT; CDR3 protein: CASSYTRGNSPLHF
CDR3 length: 13; V gene: TRBV5-4; D gene: TRBD1; J gene: TRBJ1-2; clone size: -; CDR3 DNA: TGTGCCAGCAGCTGGGACAGGGCCTATGGCTACACCTTC; CDR3 protein: CASSWDRAYGYTF
CDR3 length: 14; V gene: TRBV3-1/TRBV3-2; D gene: -; J gene: TRBJ2-2; clone size: -; CDR3 DNA: TGTGCCAGCAGCCAAGTTGGGAGCACCGGGGAGCTGTTTTTT; CDR3 protein: CASSQVGSTGELFF
CDR3 length: 16; V gene: TRBV9; D gene: -; J gene: TRBJ2-3; clone size: -; CDR3 DNA: TGTGCCAGCAGCGAGCAGGGGCTTCAGGGTACAGATACGCAGTATTTT; CDR3 protein: CASSEQGLQGTDTQYF
CDR3 length: 16; V gene: TRBV19; D gene: TRBD1; J gene: TRBJ2-6; clone size: many; CDR3 DNA: TGTGCCCGGCCGGGACAGGGCCTCTCTGGGGCCAACGTCCTGACTTTC; CDR3 protein: CARPGQGLSGANVLTF
CDR3 length: 13; V gene: TRBV6-5; D gene: -; J gene: TRBJ1-1; clone size: -; CDR3 DNA: TGTGCCAGCAGTCTAGACAGCATCGGTCTCGCTTTCTTT; CDR3 protein: CASSLDSIGLAFF
CDR3 length: 15; V gene: TRBV5-5; D gene: -; J gene: TRBJ2-7; clone size: -; CDR3 DNA: TGTGCCAGCAGCCAAGGACAGTCGGTTACCTACGAGCAGTACTTC; CDR3 protein: CASSQGQSVTYEQYF
CDR3 length: 15; V gene: TRBV28; D gene: TRBD1; J gene: TRBJ2-1; clone size: -; CDR3 DNA: TGTGCCAGCAGTCCCCCCCCGACAGGGGCTAATGAGCAGTTCTTC; CDR3 protein: CASSPPPTGANEQFF
CDR3 length: 14; V gene: TRBV28; D gene: -; J gene: TRBJ2-7; clone size: -; CDR3 DNA: TGTGCCAGCAGTTTGTCGGGGTACTCCTACGAGCAGTACTTC; CDR3 protein: CASSLSGYSYEQYF
CDR3 length: 14; V gene: TRBV19; D gene: -; J gene: TRBJ1-5; clone size: -; CDR3 DNA: TGTGCCAGTAGGAGCAGGGTCGCCAATCAGCCCCAGCATTTT; CDR3 protein: CASRSRVANQPQHF
CDR3 length: 14; V gene: TRBV6-5; D gene: TRBD1; J gene: TRBJ1-1; clone size: -; CDR3 DNA: TGTGCCAGCAGTATAACAGGGGGAAGAACTGAAGCTTTCTTT; CDR3 protein: CASSITGGRTEAFF
CDR3 length: 16; V gene: TRBV6-5; D gene: TRBD1; J gene: TRBJ1-5; clone size: -; CDR3 DNA: TGTGCCAGCAGTTACTCGAGGACAGGGTCCAATCAGCCCCAGCATTTT; CDR3 protein: CASSYSRTGSNQPQHF
CDR3 length: 16; V gene: TRBV7-3; D gene: TRBD1; J gene: TRBJ1-3; clone size: -; CDR3 DNA: TGTGCCAGCAGCGCCCGCCCCGGGACAGTCGGAAACACCATATATTTT; CDR3 protein: CASSARPGTVGNTIYF
CDR3 length: 13; V gene: TRBV6-5; D gene: -; J gene: TRBJ1-2; clone size: -; CDR3 DNA: TGTGCCAGCACTAGGGGAAGTCACTATGGCTACACCTTC; CDR3 protein: CASTRGSHYGYTF
CDR3 length: 15; V gene: TRBV4-1; D gene: TRBD1; J gene: TRBJ1-5; clone size: -; CDR3 DNA: TGCGCCAGCAGCCAAGTGGACAGGGGCAATCAGCCCCAGCATTTT; CDR3 protein: CASSQVDRGNQPQHF
CDR3 length: 14; V gene: TRBV7-2; D gene: -; J gene: TRBJ2-7; clone size: -; CDR3 DNA: TGTGCCAGCAGCTTCAGGGGTAACACCTACGAGCAGTACTTC; CDR3 protein: CASSFRGNTYEQYF
CDR3 length: 15; V gene: TRBV5-1; D gene: TRBD2; J gene: TRBJ2-7; clone size: -; CDR3 DNA: TGCGCCAGCAGAACTAGCGGGGGGACTCACTACGAGCAGTACTTC; CDR3 protein: CASRTSGGTHYEQYF
CDR3 length: 15; V gene: TRBV2; D gene: -; J gene: TRBJ2-2; clone size: -; CDR3 DNA: TGTGCCAGCAGTGAGAGGATAGCGAACACCGGGGAGCTGTTTTTT; CDR3 protein: CASSERIANTGELFF